A selection of T cell receptor beta chains follows, all from one sample in a study of CD8 T cells in ankylosing spondylitis. TCRdb reprocessed the 5' RACE reads with MiXCR, giving one entry per CDR3 protein. The sample holds a few hundred thousand distinct CDR3 sequences, under 25% seen once. The source material was blood, either unsorted or a sorted T cell fraction (not recorded which). These receptors all stem from a female donor with ankylosing spondylitis or in good health (not recorded which). Each CDR3 is given with its conserved first and last residue. A D gene is named only where the DNA matches it firmly. Clone size is not always given. Where it is, it says once, few, many or a class for expanded clones.

j_call,v_call,d_call,clone_size,cdr3_aa,cdr3_nt
TRBJ1-2,TRBV20-1,-,-,CSAPGGANYGYTF,TGCAGTGCCCCGGGCGGAGCTAACTATGGCTACACCTTC
TRBJ1-5,TRBV29-1,TRBD1,many,CSVADRARNPQHF,TGCAGCGTCGCGGACAGGGCCCGCAATCCCCAGCATTTT
TRBJ2-2,TRBV4-2,-,few,CASSPPGAANTGELFF,TGTGCCAGCAGCCCCCCCGGGGCGGCGAACACCGGGGAGCTGTTTTTT
TRBJ2-5,TRBV20-1,TRBD1,-,CSAIRDRVILKTQYF,TGCAGTGCTATACGGGACAGGGTCATTTTGAAGACCCAGTACTTC
TRBJ2-1,TRBV20-1,TRBD2,few,CSATPRLAGGVYNEQFF,TGCAGTGCTACCCCTAGACTAGCGGGAGGGGTCTACAATGAGCAGTTCTTC
TRBJ2-3,TRBV3-1,-,few,CASSQDSSGTQYF,TGTGCCAGCAGCCAAGATAGTTCCGGTACGCAGTATTTT
TRBJ2-2,TRBV10-3,TRBD2,few,CATQDYAREGTGELFF,TGTGCCACCCAAGACTATGCGCGGGAGGGCACCGGGGAGCTGTTTTTT
TRBJ1-1,TRBV18,-,few,CASSVRDGGRTEAFF,TGTGCCAGCTCAGTACGCGACGGGGGTAGAACTGAAGCTTTCTTT
TRBJ1-1,TRBV6-2/TRBV6-3,-,-,CASSPRDFRAFF,TGTGCCAGCAGCCCCCGAGATTTTAGAGCTTTCTTT
TRBJ2-1,TRBV20-1,TRBD2,-,CSAGRTSGSYEQFF,TGCAGTGCTGGTCGGACTAGCGGGTCCTATGAGCAGTTCTTC
TRBJ2-3,TRBV7-9,-,few,CASSLEGHTQYF,TGTGCCAGCAGCTTAGAAGGCCATACGCAGTATTTT
TRBJ2-1,TRBV12-3/TRBV12-4,TRBD2,many,CASSFGTSGRPGYNEQFF,TGTGCCAGCAGTTTCGGGACTAGCGGGAGACCAGGATACAATGAGCAGTTCTTC
TRBJ2-3,TRBV7-2,-,-,CASSLRGRGSTDTQYF,TGTGCCAGCAGCTTAAGGGGCAGGGGAAGCACAGATACGCAGTATTTT
TRBJ2-2,TRBV25-1,TRBD2,-,CASSELTSGLTGELFF,TGTGCCAGCAGTGAACTTACTAGCGGTCTCACCGGGGAGCTGTTTTTT
TRBJ2-7,TRBV6-1,-,-,CATHGEGFSYEQYF,TGTGCCACCCACGGAGAGGGATTCTCCTACGAGCAGTACTTC
TRBJ2-2,TRBV6-1,TRBD1,few,CASRLRQGAANTGELFF,TGTGCCAGCAGACTCCGACAGGGGGCAGCGAACACCGGGGAGCTGTTTTTT
TRBJ2-5,TRBV7-6,TRBD2,-,CASSLVTRASGEGKTQYF,TGTGCCAGCAGCTTAGTTACTCGAGCCAGCGGGGAGGGGAAGACCCAGTACTTC
TRBJ2-7,TRBV5-1,TRBD2,-,CASSLTGTSVYEQYF,TGCGCCAGCAGCTTAACCGGGACTAGCGTATACGAGCAGTACTTC
TRBJ2-5,TRBV29-1,-,few,CSVGRAEQETQYF,TGCAGCGTTGGGCGAGCAGAACAAGAGACCCAGTACTTC
TRBJ2-5,TRBV12-3/TRBV12-4,-,-,CASSLGTAQTQYF,TGTGCCAGCAGTTTAGGGACAGCACAGACCCAGTACTTC
TRBJ2-1,TRBV20-1,TRBD1,-,CSARERTGVNEQFF,TGCAGTGCTAGAGAGAGGACAGGGGTGAATGAGCAGTTCTTC
TRBJ2-7,TRBV6-2/TRBV6-3,-,-,CASDQRLSSYEQYF,TGTGCCAGCGACCAGCGACTAAGCTCCTACGAGCAGTACTTC
TRBJ2-1,TRBV20-1,TRBD2,many,CSVELSGRGDEQFF,TGCAGTGTAGAACTTAGCGGGAGGGGCGATGAGCAGTTCTTC
TRBJ1-1,TRBV5-1,-,few,CASSGSLGYMNTEAFF,TGCGCCAGCAGCGGTTCCCTGGGCTACATGAACACTGAAGCTTTCTTT
TRBJ2-7,TRBV3-1,TRBD2,-,CASSPGAGRFYEQYF,TGTGCCAGCAGCCCCGGAGCGGGAAGGTTTTACGAGCAGTACTTC
TRBJ1-5,TRBV12-3/TRBV12-4,TRBD1,-,CASSLRTGRYQPQHF,TGTGCCAGCAGTTTAAGGACAGGGAGATATCAGCCCCAGCATTTT
TRBJ1-1,TRBV7-2,-,-,CASSLVLGGMAEAFF,TGTGCCAGCAGCTTAGTTTTGGGGGGCATGGCTGAAGCTTTCTTT
TRBJ2-1,TRBV6-2/TRBV6-3,TRBD2,-,CASSYRGLAANEQFF,TGTGCCAGCAGTTACCGTGGACTAGCGGCCAATGAGCAGTTCTTC
TRBJ2-1,TRBV6-2/TRBV6-3,TRBD2,-,CASSYLSSGSNEQFF,TGTGCCAGCAGTTACCTCTCTAGCGGGAGTAATGAGCAGTTCTTC
TRBJ1-4,TRBV3-1,-,few,CASSQEEGFGKLFF,TGTGCCAGCAGCCAAGAAGAGGGGTTTGGAAAACTGTTTTTT
TRBJ2-3,TRBV20-1,TRBD2,few,CSARLSQFAGGTDTQYF,TGCAGTGCTAGATTATCCCAGTTCGCGGGAGGCACAGATACGCAGTATTTT
TRBJ2-3,TRBV6-1,TRBD1,few,CASRRQGANTDTQYF,TGTGCCAGCAGGAGGCAGGGGGCTAACACAGATACGCAGTATTTT
TRBJ2-5,TRBV10-3,-,many,CAISEGTVETQYF,TGTGCCATCAGTGAGGGGACGGTAGAGACCCAGTACTTC
TRBJ2-1,TRBV12-3/TRBV12-4,-,many,CASSYRTASPSYNEQFF,TGTGCCAGCAGTTACCGGACAGCCTCACCCTCCTACAATGAGCAGTTCTTC
TRBJ2-7,TRBV29-1,-,many,CSVGERANYEQYF,TGCAGCGTTGGAGAGCGGGCCAACTACGAGCAGTACTTC
TRBJ2-3,TRBV7-9,-,-,CASSLEGLTTDTQYF,TGTGCCAGCAGCTTAGAGGGCCTAACGACAGATACGCAGTATTTT
TRBJ2-1,TRBV20-1,TRBD2,-,CSLAGVDNEQFF,TGCAGTCTAGCGGGAGTTGACAATGAGCAGTTCTTC
TRBJ2-3,TRBV15,TRBD1,-,CATSTYPGGQSTDTQYF,TGTGCCACCAGCACTTATCCAGGGGGCCAATCCACAGATACGCAGTATTTT
TRBJ1-2,TRBV3-1,-,-,CASSPPVITNYGYTF,TGTGCCAGCAGCCCCCCAGTTATTACTAACTATGGCTACACCTTC
TRBJ2-7,TRBV4-3,-,-,CASSHVYYEQYF,TGCGCCAGCAGCCACGTATACTACGAGCAGTACTTC
TRBJ2-1,TRBV2,TRBD2,many,CASSELAGPYNEQFF,TGTGCCAGCAGTGAACTAGCGGGACCCTACAATGAGCAGTTCTTC
TRBJ2-7,TRBV20-1,TRBD1,-,CSARVAGTGTHEQYF,TGCAGTGCTAGAGTGGCCGGGACAGGGACCCACGAGCAGTACTTC
TRBJ2-7,TRBV20-1,-,few,CSARAQWVAGEQYF,TGCAGTGCTAGGGCCCAGTGGGTCGCGGGGGAGCAGTACTTC
TRBJ2-1,TRBV6-1,TRBD2,-,CASRRGLAGGGYNEQFF,TGTGCCAGCCGCCGGGGACTAGCGGGAGGGGGATACAATGAGCAGTTCTTC
TRBJ2-3,TRBV12-3/TRBV12-4,-,few,CASSLGKRTPDTQYF,TGTGCCAGCAGCCTAGGGAAAAGGACTCCAGATACGCAGTATTTT
TRBJ1-6,TRBV3-1,-,few,CASSLTIGGKNSPLHF,TGTGCCAGCAGCCTGACTATAGGGGGGAAGAATTCACCCCTCCACTTT
TRBJ2-5,TRBV5-6,-,-,CASSVGEAQYF,TGTGCCAGCAGCGTTGGAGAGGCCCAGTACTTC
TRBJ2-5,TRBV11-2,-,-,CASSLRTPSGETQYF,TGTGCCAGCAGCTTAAGGACACCCTCGGGAGAGACCCAGTACTTC
TRBJ2-1,TRBV12-3/TRBV12-4,-,few,CASSLRFSSYNEQFF,TGTGCCAGCAGTTTAAGGTTTAGCTCCTACAATGAGCAGTTCTTC
TRBJ1-1,TRBV29-1,TRBD1,few,CSVFRRRTGGEAEAFF,TGCAGCGTTTTTAGGCGACGGACAGGGGGCGAGGCTGAAGCTTTCTTT
TRBJ2-2,TRBV28,TRBD1,few,CASSGQGTGELFF,TGTGCCAGCAGCGGACAGGGCACCGGGGAGCTGTTTTTT
TRBJ2-1,TRBV12-3/TRBV12-4,TRBD2,-,CASSAGTSGNSEQFF,TGTGCCAGCAGTGCCGGGACTAGCGGGAACAGTGAGCAGTTCTTC
TRBJ2-5,TRBV12-3/TRBV12-4,-,many,CASSLTDYQETQYF,TGTGCCAGCAGTTTGACGGACTACCAAGAGACCCAGTACTTC
TRBJ2-1,TRBV20-1,TRBD2,-,CSAPGREWSYNEQFF,TGCAGTGCGCCGGGGAGGGAGTGGTCCTACAATGAGCAGTTCTTC
TRBJ1-2,TRBV19,-,few,CASSIWDGRIYGYTF,TGTGCCAGTAGTATATGGGACGGCCGAATCTATGGCTACACCTTC
TRBJ2-5,TRBV3-1,TRBD1,-,CASSQTGGYQETQYF,TGTGCCAGCAGCCAGACAGGGGGGTACCAAGAGACCCAGTACTTC
TRBJ2-3,TRBV29-1,-,many,CSVTPGLSTDTQYF,TGCAGCGTAACCCCGGGTCTCAGTACAGATACGCAGTATTTT
TRBJ1-6,TRBV4-3,-,-,CASSQDGGLRNSPLHF,TGCGCCAGCAGCCAAGATGGAGGTTTACGGAATTCACCCCTCCACTTT